Listed here are 5 T cell receptor beta chains from one sample, sequenced in a study of cytomegalovirus exposure and HLA in healthy donors. PCR amplification relied on 60 Vbeta primers (plus 13 Jbeta primers). The method was immunoSEQ multiplex PCR; TCRdb's version includes in-frame clones alone and lacks a portion of them. The table records 70,000 or so clones, over 60% of them present only once. The sequenced material came from PBMCs. These receptors were obtained from a woman aged 45-65 years in good health and CMV-seronegative.

In the case of this clone: Compared with germline, one end of the junction differs, possibly owing to a read error. V is TRBV30 and J is TRBJ1-4; D gene ambiguous. The germline gives CDR1 GTSNPN, CDR2 SVGIG (reference sequence). There are 15 residues in the CDR3. The DNA for the CDR3 is TGTGTCTGGGCCCCGGGGATGAGACCGAATGAAAAACTGTTTTTT. Amino acid sequence: CVWAPGMRPNEKLFF.

The CDR3 DNA is TGTGCCATCAGCGCGACTAGCGGGAGACCCCCCGGGGAGCTGTTTTTT. Translating it yields CAISATSGRPPGELFF. V gene TRBV10-3 combines with J gene TRBJ2-2, with 12 bases fitting TRBD2. The ends lost 6 bases at V and 6 bases at J; junction bases unmatched: 8. Germline V lookup: CDR1 ENHRY, CDR2 SYGVKD. The CDR3 sequence is 16 residues long.

On this clone: Other DNA sequences in this specimen translate into the identical CDR3. The CDR3 coding sequence is TGCGCCAGCAGCTTGGGTCAGGGAAATGGCTACACCTTC. Protein product: CASSLGQGNGYTF. This chain links TRBV5-1 with TRBJ1-2; possibly TRBD1 for D (5 bases). Looked up from germline, CDR1 is SGHRS and CDR2 is YFSETQ. V was pared by 0 bases and J by 6 bases, with 9 bases between. The CDR3 spans 13 residues.

This clone was seen more than once but under ten times. The V and J genes are TRBV29-1 and TRBJ1-1, with no clear D. Germline loops: CDR1 SQVTM, CDR2 ANQGSEA. V shed 6 bases and J shed 1 base, with 12 bases lying between them. The CDR3 is 13 residues long. The chain's CDR3 is CSVTLVSNTEAFF. DNA of the CDR3: TGCAGCGTAACGTTAGTCTCGAACACTGAAGCTTTCTTT.

The rearrangement uses TRBV19 and TRBJ2-7, with 10 nucleotides matching TRBD2. Germline assignment: CDR1 LNHDA and CDR2 SQIVND (reference sequence). The CDR3 has 15 residues. The ends lost 7 bases at V and 4 bases at J; junction bases unmatched: 10. CDR3 sequence: CASMGSGRSSYEQYF. As DNA, the CDR3 is TGTGCCAGTATGGGTAGCGGGAGGTCTTCTTACGAGCAGTACTTC.